The 30 T cell receptor beta chains below were found in one sample sequenced in a study of blood T cell repertoires in COVID-19. Profiled with immunoSEQ multiplex PCR; TCRdb holds only in-frame clones, not every one. The sample consists of 250,000 or so clones, about nine tenths of them appearing once. Sequenced input: peripheral blood. Receptors originate from a woman in her 40s who had recovered from COVID-19.

This rearrangement joins TRBV19 to TRBJ1-1, with a tentative D call TRBD1 (5 bases). CDR1 and CDR2 (germline): LNHDA, SQIVND (reference sequence). CDR3 length: 16 residues. The V gene lost 0 bases and the J gene lost 1 base, with 12 bases spanning the gap. CDR3 sequence (DNA): TGTGCCAGTAGTATAGATCATGGAGGGACGAACACTGAAGCTTTCTTT. Its protein is CASSIDHGGTNTEAFF.

The chain uses TRBV7-9 and TRBJ2-5, with TRBD1 matching over 12 bases. Looked up from germline, CDR1 is SEHNR and CDR2 is FQNEAQ (reference sequence). The CDR3 runs 15 residues. V shed 5 bases and J 5 bases; nucleotides not matched to a gene: 6. The CDR3 DNA is TGTGCCAGCAGCGGCCGGGACAGGGGGCCGGAGACCCAGTACTTC. Encoded protein: CASSGRDRGPETQYF.

The CDR3 spells CASGPGLGNTIYF. The CDR3 DNA reads TGTGCCAGCGGTCCAGGGTTAGGAAACACCATATATTTT. The rearrangement uses TRBV2 and TRBJ1-3; possibly TRBD1 for D (5 bases). The CDR3 totals 13 residues. Per germline, CDR1 SNHLY and CDR2 FYNNEI. V was trimmed by 8 bases and J by 4 bases, leaving 12 bases between them.

J is TRBJ2-5 and V is TRBV4-1, with TRBD1 as a possible D gene (5 bases). The CDR3 totals 15 residues. The ends were cut back, 4 bases at V and 5 bases at J, with 17 bases in the middle. The germline V gene encodes CDR1 MGHRA and CDR2 YSYEKL. CDR3 nucleotide sequence: TGCGCCAGCAGCCCCCAGCAGGGTTCGTTGGAGACCCAGTACTTC. Its translation: CASSPQQGSLETQYF.

The chain is built from TRBV27 and TRBJ1-6; 7 positions agree with TRBD1. Germline CDR1 and CDR2: MNHEY and SMNVEV (reference sequence). The V gene end was trimmed by 5 bases and the J gene end by 7 bases; junction bases not matched to a gene: 8. The CDR3 runs 15 residues. CDR3 residues: CASSVRDSENSPLHF. CDR3 nucleotide sequence: TGTGCCAGCAGTGTTAGGGACAGCGAAAATTCACCCCTCCACTTT.

In this sample, this clone turned up a few times. The genes are TRBV28 and TRBJ2-2; 9 positions agree with TRBD1. The ends lost 0 bases at V and 4 bases at J; junction bases unmatched: 6. Germline CDR1 is MDHEN and CDR2 is SYDVKM. The CDR3 covers 17 residues. The CDR3 sequence is CASSLWGDRVATGELFF. The CDR3 DNA is TGTGCCAGCAGTTTATGGGGGGACAGGGTTGCCACCGGGGAGCTGTTTTTT.

The J gene is TRBJ2-5, the V gene TRBV3-1 (or the pseudogene TRBV3-2), with D possibly TRBD2 on 5 matching bases. The V end was cut by 0 bases, the J end by 5 bases, with 13 bases between. Per the germline V gene, CDR1 is LGHDT and CDR2 is YNNKEL (reference sequence). This CDR3 is built from 15 residues. As DNA, the CDR3 is TGTGCCAGCAGCCAAGAGGCTCGGCGGGTCGAGACCCAGTACTTC. It encodes CASSQEARRVETQYF.

The V gene is TRBV27, the J gene TRBJ2-5, with a tentative D call TRBD2 (5 bases). V lost 2 bases and J lost 1, with 14 bases in between. CDR1 and CDR2 (germline): MNHEY, SMNVEV (reference sequence). CDR3 length: 16 amino acids. CDR3 coding DNA: TGTGCCAGCAGTTTAGGGCCTAGCTGGGCCCAAGAGACCCAGTACTTC. This encodes CASSLGPSWAQETQYF.

The V and J genes are TRBV2 and TRBJ2-2, with D hard to call. Germline lookup yields CDR1 SNHLY and CDR2 FYNNEI. The CDR3 loop spans 13 amino acids. The ends were cut back, 10 bases at V and 3 bases at J, with 12 bases in the middle. CDR3 loop: CANTRKDTGELFF. The CDR3 nucleotides are TGTGCCAACACGAGGAAGGACACCGGGGAGCTGTTTTTT.

The chain employs TRBV6-5 and TRBJ1-1; 10 positions agree with TRBD1. Per the germline V gene, CDR1 is MNHEY and CDR2 is SVGAGI. V gave up 6 bases and J gave up 7 bases; unmatched junction bases: 8. The length of the CDR3 is 14 residues. DNA for the CDR3: TGTGCCAGCAGCAAATCCGGGACAGGGGTTGAAGCTTTCTTT. Translated: CASSKSGTGVEAFF.

The rearrangement uses TRBV11-3 and TRBJ2-1; 8 bases match TRBD2. Per germline, CDR1 SGHNT and CDR2 YENEEA. The CDR3 is made up of 18 amino acids. V shed 4 bases, J shed 9 bases, and the junction held 20 bases outside the gene matches. The CDR3 DNA is TGTGCCAGCAGCTCAAAGGCCCCATCGGGACTAGTAAAGAGTGAGCAGTTCTTC. This translates into CASSSKAPSGLVKSEQFF.

The chain uses TRBV30 and TRBJ1-4, with D uncertain. The CDR3 totals 16 residues. V lost 6 bases and J 0 bases, leaving 17 bases between the germline ends. In germline, CDR1 is GTSNPN, CDR2 SVGIG (reference sequence). DNA for the CDR3: TGTGCCTGCAGCGGTAGTGGACTTTCAACTAATGAAAAACTGTTTTTT. Its protein product is CACSGSGLSTNEKLFF.

This clone was seen a single time. V usage is TRBV1 and J usage is TRBJ2-7; the D call of TRBD2 is as the table states it, not checked on the DNA. TRBV1 is a pseudogene segment. This CDR3 is 16 amino acids long. The CDR3 reads CTSSPHTSGSSYEQYF. The CDR3 bases are TGCACCAGCAGCCCGCATACTAGCGGGAGCTCCTACGAGCAGTACTTC.

V and J are TRBV5-1 and TRBJ2-1; no definite D call. The CDR3 runs to 15 residues. The V and J ends lost 1 base and 4 bases respectively, with 12 bases between them. Germline loops: CDR1 SGHRS, CDR2 YFSETQ. The CDR3: CASSLWLGLYNEQFF. DNA of the CDR3: TGCGCCAGCAGCTTGTGGCTTGGCCTTTACAATGAGCAGTTCTTC.

The chain employs TRBV6-6 and TRBJ2-7; 8 bases are a match to TRBD1. The CDR3 totals 13 residues. The junction had 4 bases not matched to a gene; V was cut back by 7 bases and J by 2 bases. Germline CDR1 reads MNHNY; CDR2 reads SVGAGI (reference sequence). CDR3 in DNA: TGTGCCAGCAACGGACAGGGTACCTACGAGCAGTACTTC. Its translation: CASNGQGTYEQYF.

V usage is TRBV29-1 and J usage is TRBJ1-1; D perhaps matches TRBD1 (6 bases). Germline lookup yields CDR1 SQVTM and CDR2 ANQGSEA. This CDR3 has 12 amino acids. The V gene lost 6 bases and the J gene lost 1 base, with 9 bases spanning the gap. This chain's CDR3 is CSVLQGNTEAFF. The CDR3 bases are TGCAGCGTACTACAGGGGAACACTGAAGCTTTCTTT. Based on the CDR3 plus reference TRBV29-1 and TRBJ1-1, the full variable domain is SAVISQKPSRDICQRGTSLTIQCQVDSQVTMMFWYRQQPGQSLTLIATANQGSEATYESGFVIDKFPISRPNLTFSTLTVSNMSPEDSSIYLCSVLQGNTEAFFGQGTRLTVV.

The rearrangement links TRBV27 to TRBJ2-2, with D uncertain. Trimming stripped 6 bases from V and 7 bases from J, with 9 bases between. CDR1 and CDR2 from the germline V gene are MNHEY and SMNVEV (reference sequence). The CDR3 has 12 residues. The CDR3 sequence: CASRPGLGELFF. In nucleotides, the CDR3 is TGTGCCAGCAGACCAGGTCTCGGGGAGCTGTTTTTT.

This rearrangement joins TRBV5-1 to TRBJ2-7, with TRBD2 identical over 11 bases. CDR1 is SGHRS, CDR2 YFSETQ, per germline. The CDR3 consists of 17 residues. After removal of 4 bases from V and 7 bases from J, the junction contained 16 bases not matched to a gene. The CDR3 sequence: CASSPEGPGTSGGEQYF. The CDR3 DNA is TGCGCCAGCAGCCCCGAGGGGCCCGGGACTAGCGGCGGGGAGCAGTACTTC.

The chain uses TRBV29-1 and TRBJ1-2; a weak D match, TRBD1 (6 bases). Germline V gene sequence: CDR1 SQVTM, CDR2 ANQGSEA. This CDR3 contains 12 residues. V dropped 7 bases and J dropped 4 bases, with 13 bases sitting between them. The CDR3 sequence: CSGGGQGYGYTF. The CDR3, as DNA: TGCAGCGGCGGGGGGCAGGGCTATGGCTACACCTTC.

The chain links TRBV27 to TRBJ2-3; 14 bases align to TRBD2. The germline gives CDR1 MNHEY, CDR2 SMNVEV (reference sequence). V lost 3 bases to trimming and J lost 1 base; unmatched junction nucleotides: 12. The CDR3 runs to 20 residues. The CDR3 spells CASSFTQTSGRGWGTDTQYF. CDR3 in DNA: TGTGCCAGCAGTTTCACCCAGACTAGCGGGAGGGGCTGGGGCACAGATACGCAGTATTTT.

The CDR3 is CASSLDGTGSGEQFF. CDR3 nucleotides: TGTGCCAGCAGCTTAGATGGGACAGGCTCAGGTGAGCAGTTCTTC. The chain has TRBV11-3 and TRBJ2-1; 8 bases map to TRBD1. CDR1 is SGHNT, CDR2 YENEEA, per germline. Losses at the gene ends were 0 bases for V and 9 bases for J; bases not matched to a gene: 7. This CDR3 is built from 15 residues.

The V call is TRBV6-4, the J call TRBJ2-1; TRBD2 matches at 7 bases. CDR3 length: 16 amino acids. From germline, CDR1 is MRHNA and CDR2 SNTAGT. After removal of 0 bases from V and 7 bases from J, the junction contained 9 bases not matched to a gene. The CDR3 region is CASSDSRVRGSNEQFF. CDR3 DNA sequence: TGTGCCAGCAGTGACTCTAGGGTACGCGGGAGTAATGAGCAGTTCTTC.

The V and J genes are TRBV12-3 or TRBV12-4 and TRBJ1-1; 10 bases map to TRBD1. This CDR3 is 13 amino acids long. The trim removed 6 bases at V and 6 bases at J, leaving 4 bases unmatched. In DNA, the CDR3 is TGTGCCAGCAGGGGACAGGGGTCCCCTGAAGCTTTCTTT. It encodes CASRGQGSPEAFF.

The rearrangement joins TRBV3-1 (or the pseudogene TRBV3-2) to TRBJ2-1; 7 bases match TRBD1. CDR1 and CDR2 (germline): LGHDT, YNNKEL (reference sequence). J gave up 10 bases and V 4 bases, and 13 bases lay outside the gene matches. The CDR3 runs 15 residues. DNA for the CDR3: TGTGCCAGCAGCCTTTTTCAGGACAGGTCGAGGGAGCAGTTCTTC. As protein: CASSLFQDRSREQFF.

The rearrangement links TRBV7-2 to TRBJ2-2; D ambiguous. CDR3 length: 14 amino acids. V was pared by 4 bases and J by 2 bases, with 8 bases between. CDR1 is SGHTA, CDR2 FQGNSA, per germline. The CDR3 is CASSSTLNTGELFF. CDR3 DNA: TGTGCCAGCAGCTCAACTCTAAACACCGGGGAGCTGTTTTTT. Using reference TRBV7-2 and TRBJ2-2 for the parts outside the CDR3, the full variable domain is GAGVSQSPSNKVTEKGKDVELRCDPISGHTALYWYRQSLGQGLEFLIYFQGNSAPDKSGLPSDRFSAERTGGSVSTLTIQRTQQEDSAVYLCASSSTLNTGELFFGEGSRLTVL.

The rearrangement joins TRBV5-1 to TRBJ1-2; D unresolved. CDR3 length equals 13 residues. Per the germline V gene, CDR1 is SGHRS and CDR2 is YFSETQ. Trimming pared 4 bases from V and 5 bases from J, leaving 12 bases between. Written as DNA, the CDR3 is TGCGCCAGCAGCGCAGATGATATTTATGGCTACACCTTC. Protein: CASSADDIYGYTF.

The genes are TRBV24-1 and TRBJ2-5, with D possibly matching TRBD2 (6 bases). In germline, CDR1 is KGHDR, CDR2 SFDVKD. V was cut by 5 bases and J by 1 base, with 10 bases left in between. The CDR3 sequence is 14 residues long. The CDR3 bases are TGTGCCACCAGTGCCCCCGGGGGCCAAGAGACCCAGTACTTC. This gives the protein CATSAPGGQETQYF.

The rearrangement uses TRBV18 and TRBJ1-6; D is possibly TRBD1 (5 bases). CDR3 length: 15 residues. CDR1 and CDR2 from the germline V gene are KGHSH and LQKENI. V lost 3 bases to trimming and J lost 2 bases, with 8 bases between them. The CDR3, as DNA: TGTGCCAGCTCACCGGGGGGGACCTATAATTCACCCCTCCACTTT. Residues: CASSPGGTYNSPLHF.

The rearrangement links TRBV5-1 to TRBJ1-3; D gene uncertain. V shed 4 bases and J shed 0 bases, with 11 bases lying between them. Per the germline V gene, CDR1 is SGHRS and CDR2 is YFSETQ. The CDR3 totals 15 residues. CDR3 amino acids: CASSTEAGSGNTIYF. CDR3 bases: TGCGCCAGCAGCACGGAGGCAGGCTCTGGAAACACCATATATTTT. Filled out from reference TRBV5-1 and TRBJ1-3, the complete variable domain reads KAGVTQTPRYLIKTRGQQVTLSCSPISGHRSVSWYQQTPGQGLQFLFEYFSETQRNKGNFPGRFSGRQFSNSRSEMNVSTLELGDSALYLCASSTEAGSGNTIYFGEGSWLTVV.

The rearrangement links TRBV15 to TRBJ2-5; 7 nucleotides align to TRBD2. Germline V gene data show CDR1 as LNHNV and CDR2 as YYDKDF (reference sequence). The J segment lost 9 bases and the V segment lost 0 bases, leaving 13 bases of the junction unmatched. The CDR3 runs 16 residues. The CDR3 sequence: CATSRDLVSDAGAQYF. The DNA of the CDR3 is TGTGCCACCAGCAGAGATCTGGTTAGCGATGCGGGGGCCCAGTACTTC.